This T cell receptor (beta chain) was sequenced for a study of cytomegalovirus exposure and HLA in healthy donors. Data came from immunoSEQ multiplex PCR; TCRdb stores just in-frame clones and leaves some out. The sample has more than 85,000 clones, about 88% seen once; the top ten hold around 4.1%. The CDR3 totals 19 residues. V lost 5 bases and J lost 5; bases outside the gene matches: 20. CDR1 and CDR2 (germline): SGHTA, FQGTGA. The chain is built from TRBV7-3 and TRBJ2-2, with 7 bases aligning to TRBD2. The TCR was taken from a woman aged 18-30 years in good health and CMV-seropositive. The sample comprised PBMCs. CDR3 residues: CASSPRAGRDYLRTGELFF. As DNA, the CDR3 is TGTGCCAGCAGCCCACGGGCGGGTCGGGACTACCTTCGGACCGGGGAGCTGTTTTTT.